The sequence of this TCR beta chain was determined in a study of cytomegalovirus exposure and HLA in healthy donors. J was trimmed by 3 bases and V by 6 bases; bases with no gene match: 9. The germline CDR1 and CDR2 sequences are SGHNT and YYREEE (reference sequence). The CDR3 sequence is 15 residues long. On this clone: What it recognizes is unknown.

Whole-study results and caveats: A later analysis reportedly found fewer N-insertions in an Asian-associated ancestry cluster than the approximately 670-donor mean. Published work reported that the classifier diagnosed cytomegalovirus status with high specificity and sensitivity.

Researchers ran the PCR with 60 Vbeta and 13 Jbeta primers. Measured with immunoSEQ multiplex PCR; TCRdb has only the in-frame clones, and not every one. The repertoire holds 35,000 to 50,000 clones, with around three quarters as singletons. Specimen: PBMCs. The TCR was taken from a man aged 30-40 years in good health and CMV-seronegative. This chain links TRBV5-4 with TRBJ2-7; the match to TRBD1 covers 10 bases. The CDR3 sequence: CASTQGGTGVYEQYF. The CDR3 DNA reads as TGTGCCAGCACCCAGGGGGGGACAGGGGTCTACGAGCAGTACTTC.